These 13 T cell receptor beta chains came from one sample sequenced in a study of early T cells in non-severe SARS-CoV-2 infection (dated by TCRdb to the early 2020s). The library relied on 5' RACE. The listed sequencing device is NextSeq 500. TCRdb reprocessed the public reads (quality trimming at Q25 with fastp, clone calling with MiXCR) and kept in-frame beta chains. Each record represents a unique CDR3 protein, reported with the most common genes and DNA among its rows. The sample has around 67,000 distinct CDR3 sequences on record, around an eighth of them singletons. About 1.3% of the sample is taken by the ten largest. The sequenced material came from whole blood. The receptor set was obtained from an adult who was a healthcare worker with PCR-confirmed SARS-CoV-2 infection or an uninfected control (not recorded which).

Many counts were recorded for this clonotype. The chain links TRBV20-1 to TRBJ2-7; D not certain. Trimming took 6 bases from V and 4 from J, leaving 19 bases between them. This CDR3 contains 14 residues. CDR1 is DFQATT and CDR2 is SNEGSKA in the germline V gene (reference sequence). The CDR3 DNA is TGCAGTGCCCAACCTTATGACCGACGGTACGAGCAGTACTTC. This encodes CSAQPYDRRYEQYF.

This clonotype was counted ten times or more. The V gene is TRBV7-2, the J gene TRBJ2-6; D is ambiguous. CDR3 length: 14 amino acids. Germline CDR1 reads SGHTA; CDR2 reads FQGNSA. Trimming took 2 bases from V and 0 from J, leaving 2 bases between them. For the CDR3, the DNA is TGTGCCAGCAGCTTACGCTCTGGGGCCAACGTCCTGACTTTC. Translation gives CASSLRSGANVLTF. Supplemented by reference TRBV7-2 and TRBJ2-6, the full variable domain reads GAGVSQSPSNKVTEKGKDVELRCDPISGHTALYWYRQSLGQGLEFLIYFQGNSAPDKSGLPSDRFSAERTGGSVSTLTIQRTQQEDSAVYLCASSLRSGANVLTFGAGSRLTVL.

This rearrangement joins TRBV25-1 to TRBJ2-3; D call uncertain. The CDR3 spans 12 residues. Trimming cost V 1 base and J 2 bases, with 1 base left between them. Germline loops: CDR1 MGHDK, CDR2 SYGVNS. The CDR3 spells CASSEFTDTQYF. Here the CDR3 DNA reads TGTGCCAGCAGTGAATTCACAGATACGCAGTATTTT.

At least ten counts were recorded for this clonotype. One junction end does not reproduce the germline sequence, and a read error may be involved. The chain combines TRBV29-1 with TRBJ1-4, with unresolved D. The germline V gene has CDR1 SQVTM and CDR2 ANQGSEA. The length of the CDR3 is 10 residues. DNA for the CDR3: TGCAGCGTTAAAGATGAAAAACTGTTTTTT. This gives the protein CSVKDEKLFF.

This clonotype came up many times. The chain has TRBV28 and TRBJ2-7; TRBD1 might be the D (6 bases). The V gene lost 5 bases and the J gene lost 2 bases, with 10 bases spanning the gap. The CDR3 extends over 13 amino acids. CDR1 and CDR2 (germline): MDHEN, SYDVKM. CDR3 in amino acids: CASSNRETYEQYF. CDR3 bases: TGTGCCAGCAGTAACAGGGAGACCTACGAGCAGTACTTC.

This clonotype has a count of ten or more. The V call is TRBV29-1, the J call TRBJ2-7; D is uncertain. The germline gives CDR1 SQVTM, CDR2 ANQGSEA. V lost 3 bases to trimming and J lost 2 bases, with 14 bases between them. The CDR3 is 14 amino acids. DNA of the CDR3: TGCAGCGTTGATCCTGGAGCCAGAACCTACGAGCAGTACTTC. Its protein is CSVDPGARTYEQYF.

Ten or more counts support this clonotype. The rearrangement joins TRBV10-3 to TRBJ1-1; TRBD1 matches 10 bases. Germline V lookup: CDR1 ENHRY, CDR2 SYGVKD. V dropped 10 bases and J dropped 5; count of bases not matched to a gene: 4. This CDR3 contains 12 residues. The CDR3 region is CATGTGDTEAFF. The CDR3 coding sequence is TGTGCCACCGGGACAGGGGATACTGAAGCTTTCTTT.

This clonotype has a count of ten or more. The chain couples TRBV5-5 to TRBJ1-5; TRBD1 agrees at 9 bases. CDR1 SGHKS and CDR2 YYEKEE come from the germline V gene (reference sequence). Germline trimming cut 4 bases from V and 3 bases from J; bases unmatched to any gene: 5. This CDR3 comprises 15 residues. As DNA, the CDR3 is TGTGCCAGCAGCCCCCGGGACAGGGACAATCAGCCCCAGCATTTT. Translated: CASSPRDRDNQPQHF.

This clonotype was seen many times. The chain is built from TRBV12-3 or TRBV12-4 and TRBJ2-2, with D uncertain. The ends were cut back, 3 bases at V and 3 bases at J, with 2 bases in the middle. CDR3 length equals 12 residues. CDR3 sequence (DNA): TGTGCCAGCAGTTTTGACACCGGGGAGCTGTTTTTT. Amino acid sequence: CASSFDTGELFF.

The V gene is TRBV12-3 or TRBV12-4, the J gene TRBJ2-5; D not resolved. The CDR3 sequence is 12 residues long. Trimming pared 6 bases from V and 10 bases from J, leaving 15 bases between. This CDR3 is CASSHTALSQYF. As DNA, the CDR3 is TGTGCCAGCAGCCATACCGCCCTTAGCCAGTACTTC.

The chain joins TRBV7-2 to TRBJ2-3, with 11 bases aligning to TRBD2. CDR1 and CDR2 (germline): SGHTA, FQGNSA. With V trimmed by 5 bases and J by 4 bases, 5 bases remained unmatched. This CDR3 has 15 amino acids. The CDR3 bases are TGTGCCAGCAGCCGTACTAGCGGGGGTGCAGATACGCAGTATTTT. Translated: CASSRTSGGADTQYF.

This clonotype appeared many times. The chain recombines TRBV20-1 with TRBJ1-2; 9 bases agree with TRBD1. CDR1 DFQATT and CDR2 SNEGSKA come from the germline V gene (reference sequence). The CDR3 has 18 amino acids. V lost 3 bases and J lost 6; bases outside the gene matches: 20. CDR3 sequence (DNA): TGCAGTGCTAGGAAGCACCCCGGGACAGGGCCAGGTCTAGATGGCTACACCTTC. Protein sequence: CSARKHPGTGPGLDGYTF.

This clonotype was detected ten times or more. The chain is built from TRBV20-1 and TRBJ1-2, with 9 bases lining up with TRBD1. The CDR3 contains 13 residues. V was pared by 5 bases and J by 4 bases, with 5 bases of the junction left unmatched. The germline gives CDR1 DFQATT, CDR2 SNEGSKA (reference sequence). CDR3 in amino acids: CSARTGESYGYTF. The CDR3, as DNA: TGCAGTGCTCGGACAGGGGAAAGCTATGGCTACACCTTC.